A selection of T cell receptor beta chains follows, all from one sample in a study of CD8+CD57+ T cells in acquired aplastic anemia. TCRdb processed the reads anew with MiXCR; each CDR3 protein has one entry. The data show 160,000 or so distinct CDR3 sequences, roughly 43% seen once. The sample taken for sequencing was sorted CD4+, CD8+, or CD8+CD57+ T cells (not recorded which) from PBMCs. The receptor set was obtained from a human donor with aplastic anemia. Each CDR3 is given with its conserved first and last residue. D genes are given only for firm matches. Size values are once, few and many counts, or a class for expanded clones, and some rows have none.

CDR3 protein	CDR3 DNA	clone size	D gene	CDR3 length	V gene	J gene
CASSLRELYEQYF	TGTGCCAGCAGTTTGCGGGAGCTCTACGAGCAGTACTTC	few	TRBD2	13	TRBV12-3/TRBV12-4	TRBJ2-7
CATSDPGRSGANVLTF	TGTGCCACCAGTGACCCAGGGAGATCTGGGGCCAACGTCCTGACTTTC	NA	NA	16	TRBV24-1	TRBJ2-6
CASSETVANNEQFF	TGCGCCAGCAGTGAGACAGTCGCCAACAATGAGCAGTTCTTC	NA	NA	14	TRBV10-1	TRBJ2-1
CASSLEGDWRSTDTQYF	TGTGCTAGCAGCTTAGAGGGGGATTGGCGGAGCACAGATACGCAGTATTTT	NA	NA	17	TRBV11-2	TRBJ2-3
CSVEGTSGLITDTQYF	TGCAGCGTTGAAGGGACTAGCGGGCTTATCACAGATACGCAGTATTTT	NA	TRBD2	16	TRBV29-1	TRBJ2-3
CASSLRGWQPQHF	TGTGCCAGCAGCCTCCGGGGATGGCAGCCCCAGCATTTT	NA	NA	13	TRBV7-9	TRBJ1-5
CASRTSGAGELFF	TGTGCCAGCCGGACTAGCGGGGCCGGGGAGCTGTTTTTT	many	TRBD2	13	TRBV14	TRBJ2-2
CSVVSGRGNEQFF	TGCAGCGTTGTAAGCGGGAGGGGCAATGAGCAGTTCTTC	NA	TRBD2	13	TRBV29-1	TRBJ2-1
CASSYSQGNGYTF	TGTGCCAGCAGCTACTCACAGGGGAATGGCTACACCTTC	few	TRBD1	13	TRBV7-3	TRBJ1-2
CASSLDTYGYTF	TGTGCCAGCAGCTTGGACACCTATGGCTACACCTTC	many	NA	12	TRBV5-4	TRBJ1-2
CSATRTANTEAFF	TGCAGTGCTACCCGGACAGCGAACACTGAAGCTTTCTTT	NA	NA	13	TRBV20-1	TRBJ1-1
CASAPESLYGYTF	TGTGCCAGCGCGCCAGAGAGTCTCTATGGCTACACCTTC	many	NA	13	TRBV7-6	TRBJ1-2
CASTPGQGTEKLFF	TGTGCCAGCACCCCGGGACAGGGGACGGAAAAACTGTTTTTT	NA	TRBD1	14	TRBV2	TRBJ1-4
CATRKSEETQYF	TGTGCCACGCGAAAGTCCGAAGAGACCCAGTACTTC	NA	NA	12	TRBV10-3	TRBJ2-5
CASSWDTTNTEAFF	TGTGCCAGCAGTTGGGACACCACGAACACTGAAGCTTTCTTT	many	NA	14	TRBV7-9	TRBJ1-1
CASRRITTRDTQYF	TGTGCCAGCAGACGAATCACGACGAGGGATACGCAGTATTTT	many	NA	14	TRBV6-2/TRBV6-3	TRBJ2-3